This T cell receptor (beta chain) originates from a study of T cells after yellow fever vaccination. Study findings and constraints: There was a small share of clonotypes that showed up in both the CD4 and CD8 compartments.

TCRdb called the 5' RACE reads again in MiXCR, with one record for every CDR3 protein. The sample consists of about 320,000 distinct CDR3 sequences, roughly 4.3% of them appearing once. The ends were cut back, 0 bases at V and 5 bases at J, with 14 bases in the middle. Germline V gene sequence: CDR1 SGHDT, CDR2 YYEEEE. This CDR3 spans 16 amino acids. A note on this clonotype: No antigen is known for it.

The sample was PBMCs, taken 15 days after the yellow fever booster vaccination. This TCR was sampled from a man between 18 and 35 years old who received the YFV17D yellow fever vaccine. The V gene is TRBV5-6, the J gene TRBJ2-2, with a weak D call TRBD2 (5 bases). Written as DNA, the CDR3 is TGTGCCAGCAGCTTGGAGCGGTCCCGTAGGACCGGGGAGCTGTTTTTT. It translates to CASSLERSRRTGELFF.